A selection of T cell receptor beta chains follows, all from one sample in a study of early T cells in non-severe SARS-CoV-2 infection. A single record per CDR3 protein comes from TCRdb applying MiXCR to the 5' RACE reads. The sample has roughly 35,000 distinct CDR3 sequences; approximately 7% are singletons. The sequencing sample was made of whole blood. Receptors were obtained from an adult who was a healthcare worker with PCR-confirmed SARS-CoV-2 infection or an uninfected control (not recorded which). Both conserved end residues are part of each CDR3. D genes are given only for firm matches. Clone size, where shown, is once, few, many, or a class for clones that have expanded.

DNA: TGTGCCAGCAGTGCCTCGAGGGTGAACACTGAAGCTTTCTTT
CDR3: CASSASRVNTEAFF
J: TRBJ1-1
D: .
size: many
V: TRBV2

DNA: TGCGCCAGCAGCAAGGACAGGGTGGTTGAGGCCCAGTACTTC
CDR3: CASSKDRVVEAQYF
J: TRBJ2-5
D: TRBD1
size: many
V: TRBV5-1

DNA: TGTGCCAGCAGTGACCGATGGCGGGAGGACACCTACGAGCAGTACTTC
CDR3: CASSDRWREDTYEQYF
J: TRBJ2-7
D: TRBD2
size: .
V: TRBV27

DNA: TGTGCCAGCAGCACAGTTGGGGGCGCTGGCTACACCTTC
CDR3: CASSTVGGAGYTF
J: TRBJ1-2
D: .
size: few
V: TRBV7-6

DNA: TGCAGCGTTGGGACAGGGGGCTACAATGAGCAGTTCTTC
CDR3: CSVGTGGYNEQFF
J: TRBJ2-1
D: TRBD1
size: .
V: TRBV29-1

DNA: TGTGCCAGCAGCGTAGGGGACGGGAGGGCCGCCGACAATGAGCAGTTCTTC
CDR3: CASSVGDGRAADNEQFF
J: TRBJ2-1
D: TRBD2
size: .
V: TRBV9

DNA: TGTGCCAGCGGGGCTAGCGTTACAGGCACAGATACGCAGTATTTT
CDR3: CASGASVTGTDTQYF
J: TRBJ2-3
D: .
size: few
V: TRBV9

DNA: TGTGCCAGCAGTACCGACAGCACCGGGGAGCTGTTTTTT
CDR3: CASSTDSTGELFF
J: TRBJ2-2
D: .
size: many
V: TRBV25-1

DNA: TGCGCCAGCAGACAGGGCGGGAATGAAAAACTGTTTTTT
CDR3: CASRQGGNEKLFF
J: TRBJ1-4
D: .
size: many
V: TRBV4-1

DNA: TGCAGCGTGAGGCGATCTGATACGCAGTATTTT
CDR3: CSVRRSDTQYF
J: TRBJ2-3
D: .
size: many
V: TRBV29-1

DNA: TGTGCCAGCAGCCGACTAGCGGGAGCTGGAGAGACCCAGTACTTC
CDR3: CASSRLAGAGETQYF
J: TRBJ2-5
D: TRBD2
size: many
V: TRBV7-2

DNA: TGTGCCAGCAGCTCTGGAGGGACTCCTTACGAGCAGTACTTC
CDR3: CASSSGGTPYEQYF
J: TRBJ2-7
D: .
size: few
V: TRBV5-4

DNA: TGTGCCAGCACCCTAAGCTATCCGGGAGCTTACTCGACGCAGTATTTT
CDR3: CASTLSYPGAYSTQYF
J: TRBJ2-3
D: .
size: many
V: TRBV27

DNA: TGTGCCAGCATCGGGACCCTAGCGAACACTGAAGCTTTCTTT
CDR3: CASIGTLANTEAFF
J: TRBJ1-1
D: .
size: many
V: TRBV2

DNA: TGTGCCACCACTAGCGGGCTTACCTACAATGAGCAGTTCTTC
CDR3: CATTSGLTYNEQFF
J: TRBJ2-1
D: TRBD2
size: .
V: TRBV3-1

DNA: TGTGCCAGCAGCTTAGCCTCGGGCGGGTCGAGCTACGAGCAGTACTTC
CDR3: CASSLASGGSSYEQYF
J: TRBJ2-7
D: .
size: many
V: TRBV7-8

DNA: TGTGCCAGCACCCGGACTAGCGGGCCAGCCTTTAATGAGCAGTTCTTC
CDR3: CASTRTSGPAFNEQFF
J: TRBJ2-1
D: TRBD2
size: few
V: TRBV7-3

DNA: TGTGCCAGCAGTTTCGGAGGCCAGCCAATAGGGGGTCAGCCCCAGCATTTT
CDR3: CASSFGGQPIGGQPQHF
J: TRBJ1-5
D: .
size: many
V: TRBV28

DNA: TGTGCCAGCAGCCGACAGGGGTTCGGTCAAGAGACCCAGTACTTC
CDR3: CASSRQGFGQETQYF
J: TRBJ2-5
D: TRBD1
size: many
V: TRBV6-5

DNA: TGCAGTGCTAGAGGGACTAGCGGGAGAGGGGCTGACTACGAGCAGTACTTC
CDR3: CSARGTSGRGADYEQYF
J: TRBJ2-7
D: TRBD2
size: many
V: TRBV20-1

DNA: TGCAGCGTTCTAACCAATGGACAGGAGAGATCAGAGACCCAGTACTTC
CDR3: CSVLTNGQERSETQYF
J: TRBJ2-5
D: TRBD1
size: many
V: TRBV29-1

DNA: TGTGCCAGCAGGTCGGGTCATAGCACAGATACGCAGTATTTT
CDR3: CASRSGHSTDTQYF
J: TRBJ2-3
D: .
size: few
V: TRBV12-3/TRBV12-4

DNA: TGCAGTGCTAGCCAGGGGGCTTTTAACACTGAAGCTTTCTTT
CDR3: CSASQGAFNTEAFF
J: TRBJ1-1
D: TRBD1
size: many
V: TRBV20-1

DNA: TGTGCCAGTAGTTTCGACAGGGGCTACGAGCAGTACTTC
CDR3: CASSFDRGYEQYF
J: TRBJ2-7
D: TRBD1
size: .
V: TRBV19

DNA: TGTGCCAGCAGCCCCCTAACGGGACTAGCGGGAGAAAGTGGTAATGAGCAGTTCTTC
CDR3: CASSPLTGLAGESGNEQFF
J: TRBJ2-1
D: TRBD2
size: .
V: TRBV7-9

DNA: TGTGCCAGCACCAGGGCCGGGACAGGGGCCTACGAGCAGTACTTC
CDR3: CASTRAGTGAYEQYF
J: TRBJ2-7
D: TRBD1
size: many
V: TRBV6-6

DNA: TGTGCCAGTACCAGGGGGACAGATACGCAGTATTTT
CDR3: CASTRGTDTQYF
J: TRBJ2-3
D: TRBD1
size: many
V: TRBV28

DNA: TGTGCCAGCAGCGCGACCGGGACTAGGGAGACCCAGTACTTC
CDR3: CASSATGTRETQYF
J: TRBJ2-5
D: TRBD2
size: many
V: TRBV7-3

DNA: TGTGCCAGCAGTGAATACAGATCCTACGAGCAGTACTTC
CDR3: CASSEYRSYEQYF
J: TRBJ2-7
D: .
size: medium-sized
V: TRBV2

DNA: TGTGCCTGGAGTCCGCAGGGCCGATCCACTGAAGCTTTCTTT
CDR3: CAWSPQGRSTEAFF
J: TRBJ1-1
D: .
size: many
V: TRBV30

DNA: TGTGCCAGCAGCTTAAGGCAGGGGGCGCCTGCCGGGGAGCTGTTTTTT
CDR3: CASSLRQGAPAGELFF
J: TRBJ2-2
D: TRBD1
size: many
V: TRBV7-3

DNA: TGTGCCAGCAGCAAAGGACTTATCCAGCATCAGCCCCAGCATTTT
CDR3: CASSKGLIQHQPQHF
J: TRBJ1-5
D: .
size: .
V: TRBV21-1

DNA: TGTGCCTGGAGGACCCTAGCGGGAGCACGCGAGCAGTACTTC
CDR3: CAWRTLAGAREQYF
J: TRBJ2-7
D: TRBD2
size: .
V: TRBV30

DNA: TGTGCCAGCAGTTTTAGAGGGGATGAGCAGTTCTTC
CDR3: CASSFRGDEQFF
J: TRBJ2-1
D: .
size: many
V: TRBV27

DNA: TGTGCTAGCAGCCCGCATGGATTCCAAGAGACCCAGTACTTC
CDR3: CASSPHGFQETQYF
J: TRBJ2-5
D: .
size: many
V: TRBV7-7

DNA: TGTGCCAGCAGGATGGGACACCAGAGCTCCTACGAGCAGTACTTC
CDR3: CASRMGHQSSYEQYF
J: TRBJ2-7
D: .
size: many
V: TRBV6-5

DNA: TGTGCCAGCAGCTTAGAACAAGAGACCCAGTACTTC
CDR3: CASSLEQETQYF
J: TRBJ2-5
D: .
size: many
V: TRBV11-2

DNA: TGTGCCAGCAGTGCCCGGGACGGAGACTACGAGCAGTACTTC
CDR3: CASSARDGDYEQYF
J: TRBJ2-7
D: .
size: many
V: TRBV27

DNA: TGTGCCAGCTCACAAAATCTCGTCGGGACAACCGGGGAGCTGTTTTTT
CDR3: CASSQNLVGTTGELFF
J: TRBJ2-2
D: .
size: .
V: TRBV18

DNA: TGTGCCAGCAGCCCAGACTGGGGTAGGAATGAGCAGTTCTTC
CDR3: CASSPDWGRNEQFF
J: TRBJ2-1
D: .
size: many
V: TRBV7-3